This entry lists 14 T cell receptor beta chains sequenced from one sample in a study of blood T cell repertoires in COVID-19 (TCRdb year 2020). The method was the immunoSEQ multiplex PCR assay. Held by TCRdb, this immuneACCESS table contains in-frame sequences only and omits some clones. Under half of the omission traces to an unresolved V gene where checked; the cause of the rest is unknown. This sample gives a few hundred thousand clones in total; 80% to 90% of them show up just once. The biggest ten clones account for 2.2% of the sample. Sequencing was carried out using PBMCs or T cells enriched from blood (not recorded which). All receptors derive from a man aged 25 to 40 who had recovered from COVID-19.

The V call is TRBV27, the J call TRBJ1-1; 7 bases match TRBD1. Looked up from germline, CDR1 is MNHEY and CDR2 is SMNVEV (reference sequence). Trimming removed 5 bases from V and 1 base from J; junction bases left unmatched: 4. The length of the CDR3 is 14 residues. DNA for the CDR3: TGTGCCAGCAGTCCCAGGGGGTGGAACACTGAAGCTTTCTTT. As protein: CASSPRGWNTEAFF.

V usage is TRBV4-3 and J usage is TRBJ1-1, with 8 bases matching TRBD1. This CDR3 is built from 17 residues. CDR1 and CDR2 (germline): LGHNA, YSLEER. The junction had 11 bases not matched to a gene; V was cut back by 0 bases and J by 5 bases. CDR3 in amino acids: CASSQDLRTGLGTEAFF. In DNA, the CDR3 is TGCGCCAGCAGCCAAGATCTCCGGACAGGGCTGGGTACTGAAGCTTTCTTT.

This clone was counted a few times. The chain carries TRBV6-4 and TRBJ2-1; D is uncertain. Trimming shortened V by 6 bases and J by 3 bases, and 12 bases separated the two germline ends. Germline values: CDR1 MRHNA, CDR2 SNTAGT. The CDR3 contains 14 residues. This chain's CDR3 is CASSASADYNEQFF. CDR3 bases: TGTGCCAGCAGCGCATCCGCAGACTACAATGAGCAGTTCTTC.

This chain joins TRBV19 and TRBJ2-2, with 7 bases matching TRBD1. CDR3 size: 15 residues. Per germline, CDR1 LNHDA and CDR2 SQIVND (reference sequence). The J segment lost 4 bases and the V segment lost 3 bases, leaving 5 bases of the junction unmatched. CDR3 amino acids: CASSIDRVTTGELFF. The CDR3 bases are TGTGCCAGTAGTATCGACAGGGTGACCACCGGGGAGCTGTTTTTT.

This rearrangement joins TRBV2 to TRBJ1-1, with a possible D match to TRBD1 (6 bases). V was shortened by 8 bases and J by 1 base, with 8 bases between the two germline ends. The CDR3 loop spans 12 amino acids. Looked up from germline, CDR1 is SNHLY and CDR2 is FYNNEI. Here the CDR3 reads CASRTANTEAFF. The CDR3 bases are TGTGCCAGCCGGACAGCGAACACTGAAGCTTTCTTT.

The gene calls are TRBV5-4 and TRBJ2-2; D is perhaps TRBD2 (5 bases). The V end lost 3 bases, the J end lost 4 bases, and 13 bases lay between the germline ends. CDR1 SGHNT and CDR2 YYREEE come from the germline V gene (reference sequence). This CDR3 has 15 residues. The CDR3 region is CASSSGMTGTGELFF. The CDR3 DNA reads as TGTGCCAGCAGCTCGGGGATGACCGGCACCGGGGAGCTGTTTTTT.

V and J are TRBV11-2 and TRBJ2-3; TRBD2 matches 8 bases. J gave up 2 bases and V 1 base, and 5 bases lay outside the gene matches. The CDR3 length is 16 residues. Germline loops: CDR1 SGHAT, CDR2 FQNNGV. The DNA of the CDR3 is TGTGCCAGCAGCTTAGGGCGGGGGGACGCCACAGATACGCAGTATTTT. Translation gives CASSLGRGDATDTQYF. Full variable domain (rest looked up from reference TRBV11-2 and TRBJ2-3): EAGVAQSPRYKIIEKRQSVAFWCNPISGHATLYWYQQILGQGPKLLIQFQNNGVVDDSQLPKDRFSAERLKGVDSTLKIQPAKLEDSAVYLCASSLGRGDATDTQYFGPGTRLTVL.

This sequence joins TRBV19 and TRBJ1-2; no clear D. The V gene's germline CDR1 is LNHDA and CDR2 SQIVND (reference sequence). Trimming took 1 base from V and 5 from J, leaving 5 bases between them. The CDR3 runs to 12 residues. The CDR3 loop is CASSIGPYGYTF. The CDR3 DNA is TGTGCCAGTAGTATAGGTCCATATGGCTACACCTTC.

V is TRBV7-2 and J is TRBJ2-1; 7 bases are shared with TRBD1. J gave up 11 bases and V 5 bases, and 6 bases lay outside the gene matches. CDR1 and CDR2 from the germline V gene are SGHTA and FQGNSA. This CDR3 region has 12 residues. In DNA, the CDR3 is TGTGCCAGCAGCAAGGGACAGACTAAGCAGTTCTTC. It specifies CASSKGQTKQFF.

V and J are TRBV19 and TRBJ1-1, with D perhaps matching TRBD1 (5 bases). CDR3 size: 14 residues. Trimming took 3 bases from V and 2 from J, leaving 10 bases between them. Germline CDR1 LNHDA, CDR2 SQIVND (reference sequence). This chain's CDR3 is CASSIGTYNTEAFF. The CDR3 bases are TGTGCCAGTAGTATCGGGACTTACAACACTGAAGCTTTCTTT.

DNA of the CDR3: TGCGCCAGCAGCTTTGGGGGTGGGGACTCCCTTGGCTACACCTTC. Its protein product is CASSFGGGDSLGYTF. The rearrangement uses TRBV5-1 and TRBJ1-2; weak D call: TRBD1 (5 bases). V lost 2 bases and J 7 bases, leaving 18 bases between the germline ends. Germline CDR1 SGHRS, CDR2 YFSETQ. The CDR3 has 15 residues.

The chain recombines TRBV3-1 (or the pseudogene TRBV3-2) with TRBJ2-7, with TRBD2 matching over 12 bases. In germline, CDR1 is LGHDT, CDR2 YNNKEL (reference sequence). V dropped 3 bases and J dropped 0; count of bases not matched to a gene: 3. The CDR3 spans 16 residues. CDR3 bases: TGTGCCAGCAGCCAGCAACTAGCGGGGGGCTCCTACGAGCAGTACTTC. Encoded protein: CASSQQLAGGSYEQYF.

This clone was found a few times. The gene calls are TRBV19 and TRBJ2-3, with 10 positions matching TRBD2. Germline-derived CDR1 and CDR2 are LNHDA and SQIVND (reference sequence). CDR3 length: 16 amino acids. V gave up 5 bases and J gave up 2 bases; unmatched junction bases: 7. The CDR3 is CASSVGTSANTDTQYF. The CDR3 coding sequence is TGTGCCAGTAGTGTGGGGACTAGCGCTAACACAGATACGCAGTATTTT.

CDR3 residues: CASRTGTGEETQYF. The CDR3 DNA sequence: TGTGCCAGCAGGACCGGGACAGGGGAAGAGACCCAGTACTTC. The chain has TRBV2 and TRBJ2-5; 10 bases align to TRBD1. This CDR3 has 14 residues. Germline V gives CDR1 SNHLY, CDR2 FYNNEI. Germline trimming cut 6 bases from V and 3 bases from J; bases unmatched to any gene: 4.